Below are 15 T cell receptor beta chains sequenced from a single sample in a study of T cell responses to AZD1222 COVID-19 vaccine. Generated by immunoSEQ multiplex PCR, the TCRdb table keeps only in-frame clones and is missing some. The sample contains 100,000 or so clones, 90% to 95% of which appear only once. The specimen was peripheral blood, collected on day 0 of AZD1222 vaccination. Receptors originate from an adult in good health.

This chain joins TRBV4-1 and TRBJ1-5; D possibly corresponds to TRBD1 (5 bases). Germline lookup yields CDR1 MGHRA and CDR2 YSYEKL. Between the trimmed V and J ends, which lost 3 bases and 7 bases, there was a span of 10 bases. The CDR3 totals 13 residues. DNA of the CDR3: TGCGCCAGCAGCCAGGCACGGGACCAGCCCCAGCATTTT. Its translation: CASSQARDQPQHF.

The V gene is TRBV18, the J gene TRBJ1-2; weak D call: TRBD1 (5 bases). The germline CDR1 and CDR2 sequences are KGHSH and LQKENI. V was cut by 2 bases and J by 0 bases, with 13 bases left in between. CDR3 length equals 16 residues. The CDR3 sequence: CASSPSLTEANYGYTF. The CDR3 coding sequence is TGTGCCAGCTCACCATCATTGACAGAAGCTAACTATGGCTACACCTTC.

The chain joins TRBV7-9 to TRBJ2-7, with D uncertain. V was clipped by 3 bases and J by 2 bases, with 8 bases between them. The germline V gene encodes CDR1 SEHNR and CDR2 FQNEAQ (reference sequence). The CDR3 covers 13 residues. This CDR3 is CASSFVDAYEQYF. DNA of the CDR3: TGTGCCAGCAGCTTTGTGGATGCCTACGAGCAGTACTTC.

The chain has TRBV5-1 and TRBJ2-1; D possibly corresponds to TRBD1 (5 bases). Trimming took off 0 bases at V and 10 bases at J, with 11 bases between the two ends. The CDR3 consists of 13 residues. Germline lookup yields CDR1 SGHRS and CDR2 YFSETQ. CDR3: CASSLVGDGEQFF. For the CDR3, the DNA is TGCGCCAGCAGCTTGGTAGGGGATGGGGAGCAGTTCTTC.

This clone occurred once. The chain is built from TRBV19 and TRBJ1-2; no clear D gene. CDR1 and CDR2 (germline): LNHDA, SQIVND (reference sequence). V lost 6 bases and J 8 bases, leaving 19 bases between the germline ends. The CDR3 runs to 14 residues. The CDR3 nucleotides read TGTGCCAGTAGCCGGTGGGGTGAAGTCGTAGGCTACACCTTC. It codes for CASSRWGEVVGYTF.

The CDR3 bases are TGCGCCAGCAGCCAAGAGACAGGGGCTATAGCAAGGGATGAAGCTTTCTTT. Translating it yields CASSQETGAIARDEAFF. The chain uses TRBV4-3 and TRBJ1-1, with TRBD1 identical over 8 bases. With V trimmed by 0 bases and J by 7 bases, 13 bases remained unmatched. The germline V gene has CDR1 LGHNA and CDR2 YSLEER. CDR3 size: 17 residues.

The chain carries TRBV2 and TRBJ2-1; possible D gene TRBD1, 5 bases. The germline CDR1 and CDR2 sequences are SNHLY and FYNNEI. V lost 6 bases, J lost 8 bases, and 11 bases lay in between. The CDR3 covers 12 residues. The CDR3: CASRTSGYEQFF. CDR3 nucleotide sequence: TGTGCCAGCAGGACTTCAGGGTATGAGCAGTTCTTC.

The chain links TRBV29-1 to TRBJ1-1, with 8 nucleotides matching TRBD1. CDR3 size: 11 residues. V lost 7 bases and J lost 6; bases outside the gene matches: 4. CDR1 is SQVTM, CDR2 ANQGSEA, per germline. CDR3 loop: CSGAGGSEAFF. In DNA, the CDR3 is TGCAGCGGTGCAGGGGGCTCTGAAGCTTTCTTT.

The gene calls are TRBV18 and TRBJ1-1; the D gene is possibly TRBD1 (6 bases). Trimming stripped 0 bases from V and 0 bases from J, with 11 bases between. Germline V lookup: CDR1 KGHSH, CDR2 LQKENI. This CDR3 spans 16 amino acids. The CDR3 DNA is TGTGCCAGCTCACCACCGGGGGCGGTCATGAACACTGAAGCTTTCTTT. Translation: CASSPPGAVMNTEAFF.

This chain uses TRBV14 with TRBJ2-7, with 7 bases identical to TRBD1. V trimming: 3 bases; J trimming: 0 bases; junction bases outside the gene matches: 5. CDR1 SGHDN and CDR2 FVKESK come from the germline V gene. This CDR3 is built from 15 residues. The CDR3 nucleotides read TGTGCCAGCAGCCAGGGGACAGTCAACTCCTACGAGCAGTACTTC. Translation gives CASSQGTVNSYEQYF.

This chain uses TRBV11-2 with TRBJ2-5; D is perhaps TRBD2 (6 bases). Trimming left V 3 bases short and J 1 base short, with 12 bases between. The germline gives CDR1 SGHAT, CDR2 FQNNGV. This CDR3 has 15 amino acids. The DNA for the CDR3 is TGTGCCAGCAGCTTGGTCGGGACTTTCCAAGAGACCCAGTACTTC. Amino acids: CASSLVGTFQETQYF.

About this clone: The germline gene is not matched at one end of the junction; a read error may be the cause. The V call is TRBV30, the J call TRBJ1-2; D perhaps matches TRBD1 (6 bases). In germline, CDR1 is GTSNPN, CDR2 SVGIG (reference sequence). CDR3 length equals 11 residues. CDR3 loop: CVGPGDYGYTF. The DNA of the CDR3 is TGCGTTGGCCCAGGGGACTATGGCTACACCTTC.

The V and J genes are TRBV11-1 and TRBJ1-6; no clear D. Germline-derived CDR1 and CDR2 are SGHAT and FQDESV (reference sequence). V lost 0 bases and J lost 11, with 11 bases in between. CDR3 length: 14 residues. The CDR3 DNA reads TGTGCCAGCAGCTTAGCGTCTGGGAGGGCACCCCTCCACTTT. The encoded protein is CASSLASGRAPLHF.

The CDR3 DNA follows: TGTGCCAGCAGTCGGACAGGGGGCTTTCAGCCCCAGCATTTT. Residues: CASSRTGGFQPQHF. This chain links TRBV27 with TRBJ1-5, with 11 nucleotides matching TRBD1. V shed 5 bases, J shed 6 bases, and the junction held 3 bases outside the gene matches. The CDR3 sequence is 14 residues long. Germline V CDR1 and CDR2: MNHEY, SMNVEV (reference sequence).

The V and J genes are TRBV19 and TRBJ1-2; 7 positions match TRBD1. The germline CDR1 and CDR2 sequences are LNHDA and SQIVND (reference sequence). CDR3 length: 13 residues. Trimming cost V 7 bases and J 2 bases; bases outside gene matches: 4. DNA of the CDR3: TGTGCCAGTAAAGACAGGGTGAACTATGGCTACACCTTC. This sequence encodes CASKDRVNYGYTF.